Sequencing of this T cell receptor (beta chain) was carried out in a study of cytomegalovirus exposure and HLA in healthy donors. Turning to the study itself: The roughly 130 validation repertoires used the same platform as the roughly 700 first-cohort repertoires (as reported by a later analysis).

The protocol was immunoSEQ multiplex PCR, while the TCRdb copy is restricted to in-frame clones and leaves out a portion. Of fewer than 150,000 clones listed, around four fifths are singletons. Whole-study findings and limits: In a later analysis, first-cohort TCR clusters were found to tend to co-occur in the 95 to 150 validation repertoires.

Concerning this clone itself: No antigen is known for it.

Sequenced input: PBMCs. This sequence was found in a man aged 30 to 39 in good health and CMV-seropositive.

The DNA of the CDR3 is TGTGCCAGCAGCTTAACGGGAAATGGCTACACCTTC. It specifies CASSLTGNGYTF. The chain combines TRBV11-2 with TRBJ1-2; no reliable D call. V was pared by 2 bases and J by 6 bases, with 7 bases between. CDR1 is SGHAT and CDR2 is FQNNGV in the germline V gene. The CDR3 sequence is 12 residues long.